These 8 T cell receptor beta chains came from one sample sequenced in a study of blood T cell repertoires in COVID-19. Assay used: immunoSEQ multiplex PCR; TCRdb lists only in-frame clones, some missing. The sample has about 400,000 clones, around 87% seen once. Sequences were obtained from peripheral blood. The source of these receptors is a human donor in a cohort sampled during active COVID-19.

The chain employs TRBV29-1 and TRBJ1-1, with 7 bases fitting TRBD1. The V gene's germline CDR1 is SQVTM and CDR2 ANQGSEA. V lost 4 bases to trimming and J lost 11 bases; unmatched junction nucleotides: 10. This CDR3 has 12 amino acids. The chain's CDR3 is CSVGEGAGYAFF. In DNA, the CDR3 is TGCAGCGTTGGAGAGGGGGCTGGGTACGCTTTCTTT.

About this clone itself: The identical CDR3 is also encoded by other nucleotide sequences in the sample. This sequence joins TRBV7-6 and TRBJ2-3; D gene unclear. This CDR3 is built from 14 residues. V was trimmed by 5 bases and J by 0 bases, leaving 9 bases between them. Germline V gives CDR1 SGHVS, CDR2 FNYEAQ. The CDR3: CASSPRRSTDTQYF. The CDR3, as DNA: TGTGCCAGCAGCCCCCGTCGTAGCACAGATACGCAGTATTTT.

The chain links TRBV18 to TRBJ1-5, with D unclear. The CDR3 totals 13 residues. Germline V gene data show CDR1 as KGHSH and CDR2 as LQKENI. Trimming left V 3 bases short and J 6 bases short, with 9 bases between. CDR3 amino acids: CASSPHSGQPQHF. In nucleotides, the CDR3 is TGTGCCAGCTCACCGCATTCGGGTCAGCCCCAGCATTTT.

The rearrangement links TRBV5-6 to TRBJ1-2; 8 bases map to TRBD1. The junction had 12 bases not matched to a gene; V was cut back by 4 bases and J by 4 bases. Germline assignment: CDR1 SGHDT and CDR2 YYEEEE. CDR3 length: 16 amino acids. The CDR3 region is CASSPVPGGLGYGYTF. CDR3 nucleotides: TGTGCCAGCAGCCCCGTCCCAGGGGGCCTAGGCTATGGCTACACCTTC.

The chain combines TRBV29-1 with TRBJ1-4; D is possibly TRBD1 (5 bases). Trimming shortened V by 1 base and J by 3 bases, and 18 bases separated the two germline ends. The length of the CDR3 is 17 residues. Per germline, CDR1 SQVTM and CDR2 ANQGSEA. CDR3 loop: CSVEGVRVKAANEKLFF. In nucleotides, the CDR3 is TGCAGCGTTGAAGGCGTCAGGGTCAAAGCAGCTAATGAAAAACTGTTTTTT.

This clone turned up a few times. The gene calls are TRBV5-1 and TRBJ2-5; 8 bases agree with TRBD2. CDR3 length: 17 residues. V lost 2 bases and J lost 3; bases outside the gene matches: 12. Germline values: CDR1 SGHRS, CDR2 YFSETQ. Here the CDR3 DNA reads TGCGCCAGCAGCTTACCGTTCCAGCGGGAGTGGGAAGAGACCCAGTACTTC. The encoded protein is CASSLPFQREWEETQYF. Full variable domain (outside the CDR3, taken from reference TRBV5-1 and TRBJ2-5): KAGVTQTPRYLIKTRGQQVTLSCSPISGHRSVSWYQQTPGQGLQFLFEYFSETQRNKGNFPGRFSGRQFSNSRSEMNVSTLELGDSALYLCASSLPFQREWEETQYFGPGTRLLVL.

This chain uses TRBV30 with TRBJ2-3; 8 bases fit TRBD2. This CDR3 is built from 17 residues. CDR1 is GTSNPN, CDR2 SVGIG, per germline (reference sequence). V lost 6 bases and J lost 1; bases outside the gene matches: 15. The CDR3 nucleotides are TGTGCCTGCCGGGAGGGGGTAGGGGGTGGCCGCACAGATACGCAGTATTTT. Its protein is CACREGVGGGRTDTQYF.

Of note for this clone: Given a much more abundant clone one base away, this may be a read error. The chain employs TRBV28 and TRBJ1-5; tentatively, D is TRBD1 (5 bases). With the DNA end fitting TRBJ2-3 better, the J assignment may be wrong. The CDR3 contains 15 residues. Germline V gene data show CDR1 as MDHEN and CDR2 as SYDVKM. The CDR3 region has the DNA TGTGCCAGCAGTCCCGGTCAGGCAGGGTCTAAGTCCCAGTATTTT. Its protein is CASSPGQAGSKSQYF.